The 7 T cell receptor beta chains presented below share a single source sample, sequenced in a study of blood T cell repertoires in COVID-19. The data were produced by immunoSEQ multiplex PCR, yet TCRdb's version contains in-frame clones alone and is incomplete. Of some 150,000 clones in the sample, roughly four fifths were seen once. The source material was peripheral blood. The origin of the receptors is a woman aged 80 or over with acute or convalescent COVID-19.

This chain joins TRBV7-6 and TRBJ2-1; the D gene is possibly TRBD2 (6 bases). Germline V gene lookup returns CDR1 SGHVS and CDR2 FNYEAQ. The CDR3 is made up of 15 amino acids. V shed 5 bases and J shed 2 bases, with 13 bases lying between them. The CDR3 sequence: CASSGGLLTYNEQFF. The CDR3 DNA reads TGTGCCAGCAGCGGGGGACTCCTTACCTACAATGAGCAGTTCTTC.

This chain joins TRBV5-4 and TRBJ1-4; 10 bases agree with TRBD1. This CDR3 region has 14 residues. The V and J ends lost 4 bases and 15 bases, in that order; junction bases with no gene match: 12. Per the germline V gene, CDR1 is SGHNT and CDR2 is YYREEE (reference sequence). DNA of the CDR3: TGTGCCAGCAGCCCAGACAGGGGGCGCGGAGTAATGTTTTTT. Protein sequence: CASSPDRGRGVMFF.

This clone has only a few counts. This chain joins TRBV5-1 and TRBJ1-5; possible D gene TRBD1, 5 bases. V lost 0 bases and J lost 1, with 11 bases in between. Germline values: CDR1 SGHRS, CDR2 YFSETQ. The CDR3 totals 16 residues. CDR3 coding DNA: TGCGCCAGCAGCTTGGAACCCGGGGGGAGCAATCAGCCCCAGCATTTT. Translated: CASSLEPGGSNQPQHF.

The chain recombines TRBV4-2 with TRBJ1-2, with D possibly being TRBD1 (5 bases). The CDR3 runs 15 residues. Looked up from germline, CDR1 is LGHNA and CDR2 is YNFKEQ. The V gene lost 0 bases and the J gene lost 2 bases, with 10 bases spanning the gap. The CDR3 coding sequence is TGTGCCAGCAGCCAAGATATTGCAGGGAACTATGGCTACACCTTC. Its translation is CASSQDIAGNYGYTF.

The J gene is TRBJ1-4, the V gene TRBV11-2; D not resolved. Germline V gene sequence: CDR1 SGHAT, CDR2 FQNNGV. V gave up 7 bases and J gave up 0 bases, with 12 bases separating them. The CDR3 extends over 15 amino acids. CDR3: CASTPMRATNEKLFF. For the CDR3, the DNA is TGTGCCAGCACCCCGATGAGAGCAACTAATGAAAAACTGTTTTTT.

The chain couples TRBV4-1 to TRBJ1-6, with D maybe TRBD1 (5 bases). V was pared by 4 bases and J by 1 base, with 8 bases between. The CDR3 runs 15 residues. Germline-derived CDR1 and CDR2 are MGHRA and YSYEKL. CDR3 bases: TGCGCCAGCAGCCCCAGGGCTTCCTATAATTCACCCCTCCACTTT. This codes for CASSPRASYNSPLHF.

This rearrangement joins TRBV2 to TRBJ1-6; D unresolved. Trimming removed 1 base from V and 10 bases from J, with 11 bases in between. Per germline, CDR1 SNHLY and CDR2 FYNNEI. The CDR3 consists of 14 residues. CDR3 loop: CASSEGLRGSPLHF. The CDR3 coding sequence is TGTGCCAGCAGTGAAGGCCTCCGGGGATCACCCCTCCACTTT.